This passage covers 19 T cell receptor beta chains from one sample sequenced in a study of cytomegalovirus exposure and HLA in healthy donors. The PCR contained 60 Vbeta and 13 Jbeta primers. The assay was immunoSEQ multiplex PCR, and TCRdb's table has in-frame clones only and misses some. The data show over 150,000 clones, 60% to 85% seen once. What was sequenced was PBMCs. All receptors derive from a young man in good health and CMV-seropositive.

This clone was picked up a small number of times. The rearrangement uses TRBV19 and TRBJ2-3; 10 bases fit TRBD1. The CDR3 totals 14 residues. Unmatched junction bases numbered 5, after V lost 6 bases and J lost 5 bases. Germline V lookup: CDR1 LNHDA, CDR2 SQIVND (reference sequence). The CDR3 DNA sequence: TGTGCCAGTAGAACCGGGACAGGGGTAGATACGCAGTATTTT. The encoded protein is CASRTGTGVDTQYF.

The CDR3 nucleotides are TGTGCCTGGAGTACGGGGAGGGCTAATTCACCCCTCCACTTT. This translates into CAWSTGRANSPLHF. The V call is TRBV30, the J call TRBJ1-6; D gene uncertain. Trimming pared 2 bases from V and 6 bases from J, leaving 11 bases between. There are 14 residues in the CDR3. Germline V gene lookup returns CDR1 GTSNPN and CDR2 SVGIG (reference sequence).

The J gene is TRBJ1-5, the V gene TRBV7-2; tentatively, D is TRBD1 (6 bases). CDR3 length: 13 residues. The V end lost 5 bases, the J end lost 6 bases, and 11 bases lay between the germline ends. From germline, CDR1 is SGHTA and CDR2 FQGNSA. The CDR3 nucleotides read TGTGCCAGCAGCGTAGTACAGGGTCAGCCCCAGCATTTT. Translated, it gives CASSVVQGQPQHF.

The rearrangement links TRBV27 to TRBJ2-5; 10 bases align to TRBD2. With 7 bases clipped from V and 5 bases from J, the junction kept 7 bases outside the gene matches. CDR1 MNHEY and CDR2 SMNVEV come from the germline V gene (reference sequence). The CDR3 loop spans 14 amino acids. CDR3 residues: CASKTSGVGETQYF. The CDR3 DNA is TGTGCCAGCAAAACTAGCGGGGTCGGGGAGACCCAGTACTTC.

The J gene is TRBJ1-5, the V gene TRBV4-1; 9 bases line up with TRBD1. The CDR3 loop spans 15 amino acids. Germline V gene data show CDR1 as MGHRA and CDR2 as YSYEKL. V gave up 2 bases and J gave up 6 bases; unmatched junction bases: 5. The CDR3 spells CASSQNRGPGQPQHF. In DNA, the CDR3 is TGCGCCAGCAGCCAAAACAGGGGGCCGGGTCAGCCCCAGCATTTT.

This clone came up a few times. CDR3 sequence reads: CASSLAGSVNEQFF. The DNA of the CDR3 is TGTGCCAGCAGCTTAGCGGGGAGTGTGAATGAGCAGTTCTTC. V gene TRBV11-1 combines with J gene TRBJ2-1, with D possibly matching TRBD2 (5 bases). CDR3 size: 14 residues. From germline, CDR1 is SGHAT and CDR2 FQDESV (reference sequence). The V end lost 0 bases, the J end lost 7 bases, and 10 bases lay between the germline ends.

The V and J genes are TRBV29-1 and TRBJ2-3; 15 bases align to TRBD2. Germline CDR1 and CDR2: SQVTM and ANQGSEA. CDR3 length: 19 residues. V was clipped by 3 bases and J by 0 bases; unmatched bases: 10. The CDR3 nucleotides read TGCAGCGTTGAGGGACTAGCGGGGGGCCTGACCTATAGCACAGATACGCAGTATTTT. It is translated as CSVEGLAGGLTYSTDTQYF.

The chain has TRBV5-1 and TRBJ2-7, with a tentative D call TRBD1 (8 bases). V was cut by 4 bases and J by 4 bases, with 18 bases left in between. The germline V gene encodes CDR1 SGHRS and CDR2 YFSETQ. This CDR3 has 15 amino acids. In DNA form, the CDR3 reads TGCGCCAGCAGCGACCAGGGGGCGGGGGTATACGAGCAGTACTTC. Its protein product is CASSDQGAGVYEQYF.

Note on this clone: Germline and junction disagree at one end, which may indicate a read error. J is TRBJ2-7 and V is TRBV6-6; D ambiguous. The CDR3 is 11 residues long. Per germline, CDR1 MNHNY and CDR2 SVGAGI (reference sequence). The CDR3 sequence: CASSYDGSFLF. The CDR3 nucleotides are TGTGCCAGCAGTTACGACGGGTCTTTCCTCTTC.

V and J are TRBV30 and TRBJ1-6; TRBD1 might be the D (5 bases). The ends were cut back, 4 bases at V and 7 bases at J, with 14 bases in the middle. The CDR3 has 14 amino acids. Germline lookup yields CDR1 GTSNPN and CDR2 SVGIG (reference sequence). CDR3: CAWTQGTVNSPLHF. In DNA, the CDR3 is TGTGCCTGGACCCAGGGAACGGTCAATTCACCCCTCCACTTT.

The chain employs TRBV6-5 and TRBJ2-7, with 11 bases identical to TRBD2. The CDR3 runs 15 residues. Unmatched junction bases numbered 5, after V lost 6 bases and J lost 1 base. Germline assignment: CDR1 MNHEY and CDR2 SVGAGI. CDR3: CASSILAGASYEQYF. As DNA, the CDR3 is TGTGCCAGCAGCATACTAGCGGGGGCATCCTACGAGCAGTACTTC.

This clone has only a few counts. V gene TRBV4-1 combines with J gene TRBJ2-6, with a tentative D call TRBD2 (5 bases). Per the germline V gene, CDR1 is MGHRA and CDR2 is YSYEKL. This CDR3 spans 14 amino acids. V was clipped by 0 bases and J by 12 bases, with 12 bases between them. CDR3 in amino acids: CASSQEEAFSVLTF. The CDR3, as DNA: TGCGCCAGCAGCCAAGAGGAGGCCTTCTCCGTCCTGACTTTC.

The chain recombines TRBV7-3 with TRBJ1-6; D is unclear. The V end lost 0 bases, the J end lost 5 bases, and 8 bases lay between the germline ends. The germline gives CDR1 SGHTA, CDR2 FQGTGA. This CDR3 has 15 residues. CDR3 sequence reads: CASSLTVGDNSPLHF. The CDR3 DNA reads TGTGCCAGCAGCTTAACGGTGGGCGATAATTCACCCCTCCACTTT.

The DNA of the CDR3 is TGTGCCAGAAGCCGAGACAGCCCCGAGCAGTACTTC. It codes for CARSRDSPEQYF. The V gene is TRBV5-3, the J gene TRBJ2-7, with a weak D call TRBD1 (5 bases). TRBV5-3 is noted as an ORF with a role that remains uncertain. The CDR3 covers 12 residues. V dropped 4 bases and J dropped 6 bases, with 11 bases sitting between them.

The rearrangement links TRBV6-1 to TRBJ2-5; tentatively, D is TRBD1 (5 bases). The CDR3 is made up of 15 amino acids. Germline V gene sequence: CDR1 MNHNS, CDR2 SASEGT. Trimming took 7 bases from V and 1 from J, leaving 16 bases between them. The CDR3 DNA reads TGTGCCAGCAAAAGGCGACAGTGGGGCCAAGAGACCCAGTACTTC. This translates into CASKRRQWGQETQYF.

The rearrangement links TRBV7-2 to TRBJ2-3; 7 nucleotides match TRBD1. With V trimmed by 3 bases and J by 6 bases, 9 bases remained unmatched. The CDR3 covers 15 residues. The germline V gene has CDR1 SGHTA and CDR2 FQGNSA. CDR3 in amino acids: CASSLNGQGVDTQYF. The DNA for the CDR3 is TGTGCCAGCAGCTTGAATGGGCAGGGGGTGGATACGCAGTATTTT. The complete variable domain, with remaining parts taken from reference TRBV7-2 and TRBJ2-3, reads GAGVSQSPSNKVTEKGKDVELRCDPISGHTALYWYRQSLGQGLEFLIYFQGNSAPDKSGLPSDRFSAERTGGSVSTLTIQRTQQEDSAVYLCASSLNGQGVDTQYFGPGTRLTVL.

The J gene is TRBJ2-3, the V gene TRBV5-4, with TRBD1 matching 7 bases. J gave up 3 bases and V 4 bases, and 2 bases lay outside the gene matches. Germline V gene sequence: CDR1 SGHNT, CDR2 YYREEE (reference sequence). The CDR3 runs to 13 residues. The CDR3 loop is CASSARGTDTQYF. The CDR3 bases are TGTGCCAGCAGCGCCAGGGGGACAGATACGCAGTATTTT.

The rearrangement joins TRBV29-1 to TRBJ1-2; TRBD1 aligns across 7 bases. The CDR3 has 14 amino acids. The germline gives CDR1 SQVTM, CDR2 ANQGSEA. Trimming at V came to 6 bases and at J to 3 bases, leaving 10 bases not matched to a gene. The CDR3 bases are TGCAGCGTCCTCACAGGGGACGGTGACTATGGCTACACCTTC. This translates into CSVLTGDGDYGYTF. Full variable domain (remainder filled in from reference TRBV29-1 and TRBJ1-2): SAVISQKPSRDICQRGTSLTIQCQVDSQVTMMFWYRQQPGQSLTLIATANQGSEATYESGFVIDKFPISRPNLTFSTLTVSNMSPEDSSIYLCSVLTGDGDYGYTFGSGTRLTVV.

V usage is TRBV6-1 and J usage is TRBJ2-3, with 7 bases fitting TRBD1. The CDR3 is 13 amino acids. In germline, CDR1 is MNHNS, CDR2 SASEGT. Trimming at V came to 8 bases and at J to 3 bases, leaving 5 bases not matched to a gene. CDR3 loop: CASRDRLTDTQYF. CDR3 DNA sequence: TGTGCCAGCCGGGACAGACTAACAGATACGCAGTATTTT.